This T cell receptor (beta chain) was captured in a study of human T cells and chemical hapten exposure. At the level of the study: Small pooled library volume differences chiefly drove per-sample TCR yield variation.

Unique molecular identifiers were affixed to discrete cDNA molecules within the library. Original handling: TCRs per sample had a median of approximately 88,000 and ranged from about 23,224 to 700,000. TCRdb ran MiXCR on the RACE reads and lists one entry per CDR3 protein. The V and J calls shown here were made by TCRdb, not taken from the authors' results. The repertoire consists of about 46,000 distinct CDR3 sequences, with over 3.5% occurring once and the leading ten covering about 1.6%. The time point: healthy volunteer bleed at 2 weeks. Total RNA was extracted from unfractionated whole blood. Looked up from germline, CDR1 is LNHNV and CDR2 is YYDKDF (reference sequence). Trimming cost V 0 bases and J 9 bases, with 15 bases left between them. The CDR3 is 15 residues long.

The clonotype originates from a female donor in good health. Some clones in this sample may be carry-over from other donors' samples. Material: whole blood. The chain links TRBV15 to TRBJ2-1; D is perhaps TRBD1 or TRBD2 (5 bases each). CDR3 nucleotides: TGTGCCACCAGCAGAGACTCCGGGACCACACGTGAGCAGTTCTTC. It encodes CATSRDSGTTREQFF.